The 20 T cell receptor beta chains given below trace back to one sample, sequenced in a study of T cells in Graves' hyperthyroidism and ophthalmopathy. Amplification targeted TCR beta CDR3 regions from RNA transcripts. A set of HTBI primers served as the primers for a first-round RT-PCR of the TCR CDR3. MiXCR, run by TCRdb on the multiplex PCR reads, gives a single entry per CDR3 protein. The sample lists about 520,000 distinct CDR3 sequences, approximately 25% seen once, with 10% to 12% in the top ten. Sequenced material: blood. The receptor set was obtained from a woman aged 30 to 39 with Graves' ophthalmopathy.

This clonotype was seen many times. The J gene is TRBJ1-2, the V gene TRBV6-5; 7 bases match TRBD1. V lost 6 bases and J lost 8; bases outside the gene matches: 9. Germline V gene sequence: CDR1 MNHEY, CDR2 SVGAGI. The CDR3 contains 13 residues. The CDR3: CASRLDRERGYTF. The CDR3 DNA reads TGTGCCAGCAGACTCGACAGGGAGAGGGGCTACACCTTC.

This clonotype was counted ten times or more. V gene TRBV7-8 combines with J gene TRBJ2-7; unclear D gene. V was cut by 4 bases and J by 1 base, with 14 bases left in between. The CDR3 consists of 15 residues. Germline V gene sequence: CDR1 SGHVS, CDR2 FQNEAQ. CDR3: CASSWGMTQSYEQYF. In DNA form, the CDR3 reads TGTGCCAGCAGCTGGGGTATGACGCAATCCTACGAGCAGTACTTC.

The rearrangement uses TRBV27 and TRBJ2-7; D not resolved. The CDR3 extends over 14 amino acids. Trimming shortened V by 2 bases and J by 3 bases, and 11 bases separated the two germline ends. Germline V gene lookup returns CDR1 MNHEY and CDR2 SMNVEV (reference sequence). CDR3 in amino acids: CASSLRTDGYEQYF. Here the CDR3 DNA reads TGTGCCAGCAGTTTAAGGACCGATGGCTACGAGCAGTACTTC.

This clonotype has at least ten counts. The chain joins TRBV11-1 to TRBJ2-2, with a weak D call TRBD1 (5 bases). V lost 5 bases and J 2 bases, leaving 18 bases between the germline ends. The germline V gene has CDR1 SGHAT and CDR2 FQDESV (reference sequence). This CDR3 is 17 amino acids long. The CDR3 DNA sequence: TGTGCCAGCAGCCGATGGGGCGAGACAGTCAACACCGGGGAGCTGTTTTTT. Translating it yields CASSRWGETVNTGELFF.

The chain combines TRBV7-6 with TRBJ2-7; 7 nucleotides match TRBD1. CDR3 length: 17 amino acids. V was clipped by 0 bases and J by 6 bases; unmatched bases: 14. Germline CDR1 is SGHVS and CDR2 is FNYEAQ. This chain's CDR3 is CASSLAIRDSGALEQYF. In nucleotides, the CDR3 is TGTGCCAGCAGCTTAGCGATCCGGGACAGTGGGGCCCTCGAGCAGTACTTC.

This clonotype was detected many times. The chain is built from TRBV28 and TRBJ2-7; a possible D gene is TRBD2 (5 bases). This CDR3 is built from 15 residues. V lost 3 bases and J lost 0, with 12 bases in between. Per the germline V gene, CDR1 is MDHEN and CDR2 is SYDVKM. The chain's CDR3 is CASSFYASPSYEQYF. In DNA, the CDR3 is TGTGCCAGCAGTTTCTATGCTAGCCCCTCCTACGAGCAGTACTTC.

There are a few counts of this clonotype. The gene calls are TRBV24-1 and TRBJ2-7; 7 bases are a match to TRBD2. V trimming: 7 bases; J trimming: 2 bases; junction bases outside the gene matches: 28. The CDR3 spans 21 residues. CDR1 and CDR2 (germline): KGHDR, SFDVKD. CDR3 residues: CATRQIPPSQGGTNTPYEQYF. In nucleotides, the CDR3 is TGTGCCACCAGACAGATACCCCCTTCTCAGGGAGGGACCAACACCCCCTACGAGCAGTACTTC.

Details on this clonotype: Being one base from a much bigger clone, this may be a read error. The chain links TRBV29-1 to TRBJ2-2; D possibly corresponds to TRBD2 (6 bases). Looked up from germline, CDR1 is SQVTM and CDR2 is ANQGSEA. The CDR3 totals 13 residues. The CDR3 loop reads CIVLAVNTGELFF. As DNA, the CDR3 is TGCATCGTTTTAGCGGTGAACACCGGGGAGCTGTTTTTT.

A few counts support this clonotype. The chain recombines TRBV20-1 with TRBJ1-2; the D gene is possibly TRBD1 (6 bases). This CDR3 is built from 14 residues. V dropped 4 bases and J dropped 7 bases, with 19 bases sitting between them. Germline V gene data show CDR1 as DFQATT and CDR2 as SNEGSKA (reference sequence). The CDR3 DNA reads as TGCAGTGCTATACTCCAGGGGTTGGTTGGTGGCTACACCTTC. It is translated as CSAILQGLVGGYTF.

This chain joins TRBV6-1 and TRBJ2-7; TRBD2 might be the D (6 bases). Germline V lookup: CDR1 MNHNS, CDR2 SASEGT. Trimming stripped 7 bases from V and 0 bases from J, with 13 bases between. The CDR3 is 14 residues long. CDR3 residues: CASKEGLSSYEQYF. CDR3 nucleotide sequence: TGTGCCAGCAAGGAGGGTTTGAGCTCCTACGAGCAGTACTTC.

This clonotype was detected many times. The DNA for the CDR3 is TGTGCCAGCATCCATGCTAGCGATCAAGAGACCCAGTACTTC. Residues: CASIHASDQETQYF. This chain connects TRBV28 to TRBJ2-5; tentatively, D is TRBD2 (6 bases). This CDR3 region has 14 residues. Germline lookup yields CDR1 MDHEN and CDR2 SYDVKM. Trimming removed 7 bases from V and 2 bases from J, with 14 bases in between.

This clonotype was detected many times. V gene TRBV15 combines with J gene TRBJ2-7; the match to TRBD1 covers 7 bases. V dropped 2 bases and J dropped 3; count of bases not matched to a gene: 10. The CDR3 has 16 amino acids. CDR1 is LNHNV and CDR2 is YYDKDF in the germline V gene (reference sequence). This CDR3 reads CATSRTRSRDSYEQYF. The CDR3 DNA follows: TGTGCCACCAGCAGAACCCGGTCCCGGGACAGCTACGAGCAGTACTTC.

V gene TRBV3-1 combines with J gene TRBJ2-2, with D maybe TRBD2 (5 bases). Germline V gives CDR1 LGHDT, CDR2 YNNKEL (reference sequence). The CDR3 runs to 16 residues. Trimming shortened V by 0 bases and J by 6 bases, and 14 bases separated the two germline ends. The CDR3 bases are TGTGCCAGCAGCCAAGAAGGTGGGAGAGTAGCCGGGGAGCTGTTTTTT. Encoded protein: CASSQEGGRVAGELFF.

This clonotype was counted ten times or more. The junction shows a germline mismatch at one end, possibly a read error. The chain has TRBV6-5 and TRBJ1-2, with 7 bases that match TRBD1. This CDR3 spans 16 amino acids. From germline, CDR1 is MNHEY and CDR2 SVGAGI. The CDR3 loop reads CASGYGTGVMDYGYTF. CDR3 sequence (DNA): TGTGCCAGCGGTTACGGTACAGGGGTGATGGACTATGGCTACACCTTC.

This chain connects TRBV19 to TRBJ2-3; D possibly corresponds to TRBD1 (5 bases). V lost 1 base and J 0 bases, leaving 14 bases between the germline ends. This CDR3 is built from 17 residues. Germline values: CDR1 LNHDA, CDR2 SQIVND (reference sequence). CDR3 sequence reads: CASSIGRLGQSTDTQYF. CDR3 nucleotides: TGTGCCAGTAGTATAGGTCGTCTGGGGCAGAGCACAGATACGCAGTATTTT.

This clonotype was recorded many times. The chain recombines TRBV6-5 with TRBJ2-7, with 10 positions matching TRBD2. This CDR3 region has 17 residues. CDR1 MNHEY and CDR2 SVGAGI come from the germline V gene. V lost 0 bases to trimming and J lost 2 bases; unmatched junction nucleotides: 7. The CDR3 bases are TGTGCCAGCAGTTACTCCTCTCGGACTAGCGGAGCCTACGAGCAGTACTTC. The encoded protein is CASSYSSRTSGAYEQYF.

In this sample, this clonotype turned up many times. The rearrangement uses TRBV15 and TRBJ2-7; D is perhaps TRBD1 (6 bases). Germline values: CDR1 LNHNV, CDR2 YYDKDF (reference sequence). V lost 3 bases to trimming and J lost 6 bases, with 12 bases between them. The CDR3 is 13 residues long. The DNA of the CDR3 is TGTGCCACCAGCAGTACAGGGAGAAGCGAGCAGTACTTC. It encodes CATSSTGRSEQYF.

This clonotype showed up many times. The V gene is TRBV25-1, the J gene TRBJ1-2, with TRBD1 matching 7 bases. This CDR3 is 16 amino acids long. Germline CDR1 is MGHDK and CDR2 is SYGVNS. V was pared by 3 bases and J by 1 base, with 8 bases of the junction left unmatched. This CDR3 is CASSDPGQTVNYGYTF. The CDR3 bases are TGTGCCAGCAGTGACCCGGGACAGACGGTTAACTATGGCTACACCTTC.

This clonotype was counted ten times or more. The chain employs TRBV12-3 or TRBV12-4 and TRBJ2-7, with D hard to call. V lost 9 bases and J lost 6, with 12 bases in between. CDR3 length: 11 amino acids. CDR3 sequence: CASRNLGEQYF. The CDR3 bases are TGTGCCAGTAGAAATCTTGGCGAGCAGTACTTC.

The V gene is TRBV25-1, the J gene TRBJ2-5; a possible D gene is TRBD1 (6 bases). The CDR3 loop spans 14 amino acids. Trimming stripped 6 bases from V and 4 bases from J, with 15 bases between. CDR1 is MGHDK and CDR2 is SYGVNS in the germline V gene. The CDR3 bases are TGTGCCAGCAGCCAACGACAGGCCAGAGAGACCCAGTACTTC. Amino acids: CASSQRQARETQYF.